This T cell receptor (beta chain) was recorded in a study of blood T cell repertoires in COVID-19. Turning to the study itself: Samples representing acute and convalescent COVID-19 were sourced from the United States, Italy and Spain.

Some clones are missing from TCRdb's copy, which holds only in-frame ones; the method was immunoSEQ multiplex PCR. The sample consists of around 270,000 clones, over 75% of them appearing once. This CDR3 is 16 amino acids long. Trimming removed 0 bases at V and 0 bases at J, with 9 bases between. Germline CDR1 reads MNHNS; CDR2 reads SASEGT. Individuals aged roughly 18 to 90 years were recruited from about two dozen US areas. Sequencing input: PBMCs or T cells enriched from blood (not recorded which). J is TRBJ1-5 and V is TRBV6-1; no clear D gene. The origin of this receptor is a woman in her forties who had been exposed to COVID-19. The CDR3 loop is CASSEASGTSNQPQHF. The CDR3 nucleotides are TGTGCCAGCAGTGAAGCATCAGGTACTAGCAATCAGCCCCAGCATTTT.